Listed here are 9 T cell receptor beta chains from one sample, sequenced in a study of T-cell memory formation after mild COVID-19. TCRdb re-called the 5' RACE reads through MiXCR, storing one row per CDR3 protein. This table holds about 440,000 distinct CDR3 sequences, over 15% found once. The sample consisted of PBMCs or a T cell subset sorted from them (not recorded which). Receptors were obtained from an adult woman who had mild COVID-19 (a few samples of this study predate the infection). Cell type and time point are not known.

This clonotype was counted a few times. This chain connects TRBV28 to TRBJ1-2; a weak D match, TRBD1 (5 bases). V was pared by 6 bases and J by 7 bases, with 12 bases between. This CDR3 spans 12 amino acids. CDR1 is MDHEN and CDR2 is SYDVKM in the germline V gene. CDR3 loop: CASSPTVGGYTF. In DNA, the CDR3 is TGTGCCAGCAGCCCGACAGTGGGTGGCTACACCTTC.

The chain uses TRBV29-1 and TRBJ2-5, with 7 positions matching TRBD2. The CDR3 is 15 residues long. Per the germline V gene, CDR1 is SQVTM and CDR2 is ANQGSEA. Unmatched junction bases numbered 13, after V lost 5 bases and J lost 4 bases. CDR3 in amino acids: CSVSGRDSPRETQYF. CDR3 DNA: TGCAGCGTTTCGGGGAGGGACTCCCCGAGAGAGACCCAGTACTTC.

This clonotype was seen a few times. The gene calls are TRBV11-2 and TRBJ2-3; 7 nucleotides match TRBD2. Germline CDR1 is SGHAT and CDR2 is FQNNGV. Unmatched junction bases numbered 5, after V lost 5 bases and J lost 3 bases. The length of the CDR3 is 14 residues. CDR3 region: CASSPWTRTDTQYF. The CDR3 nucleotides are TGTGCCAGCAGCCCGTGGACTAGGACAGATACGCAGTATTTT.

The rearrangement joins TRBV7-9 to TRBJ2-7; 7 bases are a match to TRBD1. The V gene end was trimmed by 4 bases and the J gene end by 0 bases; junction bases not matched to a gene: 6. The CDR3 has 15 residues. CDR1 and CDR2 (germline): SEHNR, FQNEAQ (reference sequence). This CDR3 reads CASSSKDRLSYEQYF. The DNA of the CDR3 is TGTGCCAGCAGCTCTAAGGACAGGCTCTCCTACGAGCAGTACTTC.

The chain is built from TRBV6-5 and TRBJ1-2; TRBD1 might be the D (5 bases). CDR1 is MNHEY, CDR2 SVGAGI, per germline. V was clipped by 8 bases and J by 8 bases, with 15 bases between them. The CDR3 has 12 residues. The CDR3 DNA follows: TGTGCCAGCGGTTCGGGGCAAGAGGGCTACACCTTC. This codes for CASGSGQEGYTF.

This clonotype came up many times. The gene calls are TRBV29-1 and TRBJ1-2, with D possibly matching TRBD1 (5 bases). The CDR3 extends over 11 amino acids. Trimming shortened V by 8 bases and J by 3 bases, and 10 bases separated the two germline ends. Germline V gene data show CDR1 as SQVTM and CDR2 as ANQGSEA. Here the CDR3 DNA reads TGCAGCCTCGGGACGGACTATGGCTACACCTTC. Amino acids: CSLGTDYGYTF.

The genes are TRBV7-6 and TRBJ1-4; D is ambiguous. V was shortened by 2 bases and J by 5 bases, with 9 bases between the two germline ends. Germline V gives CDR1 SGHVS, CDR2 FNYEAQ. There are 14 residues in the CDR3. The CDR3 bases are TGTGCCAGCAGCTTAAGGGCTTCAAATGAAAAACTGTTTTTT. Its protein is CASSLRASNEKLFF. Variable domain in full (rest from reference TRBV7-6 and TRBJ1-4): GAGVSQSPRYKVTKRGQDVALRCDPISGHVSLYWYRQALGQGPEFLTYFNYEAQQDKSGLPNDRFSAERPEGSISTLTIQRTEQRDSAMYRCASSLRASNEKLFFGSGTQLSVL.

This rearrangement joins TRBV6-5 to TRBJ2-2, with D hard to call. Germline CDR1 MNHEY, CDR2 SVGAGI. V shed 4 bases and J shed 2 bases, with 5 bases lying between them. CDR3 length: 13 amino acids. CDR3 nucleotide sequence: TGTGCCAGCAGTTGGACCAACACCGGGGAGCTGTTTTTT. Translated: CASSWTNTGELFF.

The chain combines TRBV19 with TRBJ1-2; D uncertain. The CDR3 consists of 12 residues. Germline CDR1 is LNHDA and CDR2 is SQIVND (reference sequence). The V and J ends lost 8 bases and 2 bases respectively, with 9 bases between them. In DNA, the CDR3 is TGTGCCAGTGTGGAAGACAACTATGGCTACACCTTC. Amino acids: CASVEDNYGYTF.